This TCR beta chain was sequenced in a study of glioma-infiltrating T cells after dendritic cell vaccination (dated by TCRdb to between 2015 and 2016). Regarding the complete study: The cohort comprised roughly 15 glioblastoma patients from Phase I and II dendritic cell vaccination trials, 9 newly diagnosed and 6 with recurrent disease. Between the early 2000s and the early 2010s, the patients were given dendritic cell vaccination pulsed with autologous tumor lysate. To make the vaccine, monocyte-derived dendritic cells were cultured for approximately 7 days with IL-4 and GM-CSF and then pulsed overnight with autologous tumor lysate. Patients received three intradermal dendritic cell vaccine injections at biweekly intervals in the arm below the axilla. Deep sequencing of TCR beta CDR3 regions was used to quantify tumor-infiltrating lymphocyte content and compare tumor and blood repertoires in dendritic cell-vaccinated glioblastoma patients. Survival after dendritic cell vaccination was correlated with TCR sequencing metrics, such as TIL content and the overlap between tumor and blood repertoires.

The immunoSEQ assay amplified TCRB CDR3 regions from roughly 2 micrograms of genomic DNA, or from all available DNA when less than that amount was available. Multiplex PCR used 60 forward primers for TCR V beta segments and 13 reverse primers for J beta segments. To estimate reads per starting template, synthetic control templates were spiked into each sample at limiting dilution. Reads of 87 bp were generated by sequencing on the Illumina HiSeq System. As for the authors' bioinformatics: PCR and sequencing errors were removed by a nearest neighbor algorithm that merged closely related sequences. TCR overlap was defined as the percentage of unique tumor TCR beta sequences that were also present in the same patient's peripheral blood. Entries here come from immuneACCESS through TCRdb and include only in-frame sequences with V and J called. Some clones fail to appear in such tables; in the studies checked, an unresolved V gene covers under half of the shortfall, and the cause of the remainder is unknown. The V and J calls and the clone size are those of that table, but D and trimming were determined from the DNA. The sample table contains around 96,000 clones; only one count was recorded for roughly 83% of them. The ten largest clones take up 5.5% to 7% of the sample.

Results and caveats for the whole study, not just this receptor: TCR clonality showed no direct relationship with survival, which suggests that a diverse polyclonal response may be important. The cohort was small and heterogeneous, with few patients having full blood and tumor sets and even fewer initial-recurrent tumor pairs. The TCR overlap response model with three groups was called speculative and said to need prospective validation. Higher estimated pretreatment TIL content predicted longer time to progression and overall survival after dendritic cell vaccination.

Concerning this clone itself: There is no known antigen for this receptor. Per-nucleotide qualities are absent, and no much larger clonotype sits a single base away.

To be selected, patients needed enough residual fresh-frozen tumor tissue and more than two years of available survival data. An isocitrate dehydrogenase mutation was not carried by any of the glioblastoma patients, although molecular status was otherwise variable. PBMC were collected before vaccination, two weeks after the third vaccination, and at tumor progression when it occurred. The Qiagen DNeasy Blood extraction Kit was used to extract genomic DNA. Taken from the germline V gene, the CDR1 and CDR2 loops are LGHNA and YNFKEQ. The CDR3 starts with the cysteine, ends with the phenylalanine, and has 16 residues. Only the CDR3 DNA stays, 48 bases, in frame from base 1. At the junction V is shortened by 0 bases and J by 6 bases, with 15 bases in between.

This TCR was sampled from a human donor with glioblastoma. Sequencing was performed on blood, taken before dendritic cell vaccination. The chain couples TRBV4-2 to TRBJ2-4, and TRBD2 may be the D gene, going by 6 matching bases. For the CDR3, the sequence is CASSQDAGRDSNIQYF. The sequenced DNA is TGTGCCAGCAGCCAAGATGCCGGACGGGACTCAAACATTCAGTACTTC.